Shown below are 8 T cell receptor beta chains from a single sample sequenced in a study of cytomegalovirus exposure and HLA in healthy donors. PCR employed 60 Vbeta and 13 Jbeta primers. The table came from immunoSEQ multiplex PCR; TCRdb's copy has only in-frame clones and leaves some out. There are nearly 200,000 clones in the sample; roughly 80% occur only once, and roughly 2% lies in the top ten. The sample taken for sequencing was PBMCs. The receptors were sampled from a woman aged 25-40 years in good health and CMV-seropositive.

This clone was detected once. CDR3 sequence: CASSVYGPHYEQYF. CDR3 coding DNA: TGTGCCAGCAGTGTGTATGGCCCACATTACGAGCAGTACTTC. The J gene is TRBJ2-7, the V gene TRBV6-1, with no clear D. Between the trimmed V and J ends, which lost 4 bases and 4 bases, there was a span of 14 bases. Per germline, CDR1 MNHNS and CDR2 SASEGT. The CDR3 totals 14 residues.

The chain carries TRBV27 and TRBJ2-1; a weak D match, TRBD2 (6 bases). Trimming pared 7 bases from V and 10 bases from J, leaving 26 bases between. CDR1 MNHEY and CDR2 SMNVEV come from the germline V gene (reference sequence). This CDR3 region has 16 residues. The CDR3 DNA is TGTGCCAGCACGGGGGAGCCCAACTTATCCCCGACGGAGCAGTTCTTC. Amino acids: CASTGEPNLSPTEQFF.

V usage is TRBV7-8 and J usage is TRBJ1-1; no definite D call. Trimming removed 5 bases at V and 5 bases at J, with 15 bases between. This CDR3 region has 14 residues. Germline-derived CDR1 and CDR2 are SGHVS and FQNEAQ. The CDR3: CASSPPNPRTEAFF. Written as DNA, the CDR3 is TGTGCCAGCAGCCCCCCAAACCCGAGGACTGAAGCTTTCTTT.

This chain joins TRBV27 and TRBJ1-2; 7 nucleotides align to TRBD1. Germline-derived CDR1 and CDR2 are MNHEY and SMNVEV (reference sequence). V gave up 5 bases and J gave up 8 bases; unmatched junction bases: 5. This CDR3 region has 12 residues. The CDR3 reads CASSMTGKGYTF. The CDR3, as DNA: TGTGCCAGCAGTATGACAGGGAAAGGCTACACCTTC.

The chain recombines TRBV4-3 with TRBJ2-7; a possible D gene is TRBD1 (6 bases). V was clipped by 4 bases and J by 3 bases, with 16 bases between them. The CDR3 contains 15 residues. The germline gives CDR1 LGHNA, CDR2 YSLEER. CDR3 sequence (DNA): TGCGCCAGCAGCCGCGGCACCCAGGGGCACTACGAGCAGTACTTC. Its translation is CASSRGTQGHYEQYF.

In nucleotides, the CDR3 is TGTGCCAGCGGTTTGAGGCTAGCGGAAGAGACCCAGTACTTC. This encodes CASGLRLAEETQYF. The chain couples TRBV2 to TRBJ2-5, with 7 bases matching TRBD2. V lost 8 bases to trimming and J lost 3 bases; unmatched junction nucleotides: 9. The CDR3 is made up of 14 amino acids. The germline V gene encodes CDR1 SNHLY and CDR2 FYNNEI.

This rearrangement joins TRBV9 to TRBJ2-2; 8 bases agree with TRBD1. In germline, CDR1 is SGDLS, CDR2 YYNGEE. The junction had 2 bases not matched to a gene; V was cut back by 0 bases and J by 4 bases. The CDR3 spans 15 residues. The CDR3 nucleotides are TGTGCCAGCAGCGTAGGACAGGGGATCACCGGGGAGCTGTTTTTT. It translates to CASSVGQGITGELFF.

The chain carries TRBV7-2 and TRBJ2-3, with 10 bases that match TRBD2. Unmatched junction bases numbered 5, after V lost 5 bases and J lost 6 bases. Germline V gene lookup returns CDR1 SGHTA and CDR2 FQGNSA. This CDR3 is built from 14 residues. The CDR3 nucleotides are TGTGCCAGCAGCCCGGGACTAGCGTCGGATACGCAGTATTTT. It specifies CASSPGLASDTQYF.